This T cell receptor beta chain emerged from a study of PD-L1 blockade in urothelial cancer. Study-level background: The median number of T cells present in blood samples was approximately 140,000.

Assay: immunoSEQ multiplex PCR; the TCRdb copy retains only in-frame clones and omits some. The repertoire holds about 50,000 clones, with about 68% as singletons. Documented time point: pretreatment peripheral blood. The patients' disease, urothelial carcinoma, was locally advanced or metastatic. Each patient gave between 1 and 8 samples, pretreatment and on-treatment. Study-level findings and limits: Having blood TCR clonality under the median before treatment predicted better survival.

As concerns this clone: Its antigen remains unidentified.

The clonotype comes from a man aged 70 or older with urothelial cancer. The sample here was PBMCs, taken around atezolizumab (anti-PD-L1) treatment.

The CDR3 region is CAGSTATRANYGYTF. The CDR3 DNA reads as TGTGCCGGATCGACAGCAACTCGAGCTAACTATGGCTACACCTTC. V gene TRBV5-4 combines with J gene TRBJ1-2, with a weak D call TRBD1 (5 bases). Per germline, CDR1 SGHNT and CDR2 YYREEE (reference sequence). The CDR3 contains 15 residues. Trimming took off 10 bases at V and 0 bases at J, with 19 bases between the two ends.